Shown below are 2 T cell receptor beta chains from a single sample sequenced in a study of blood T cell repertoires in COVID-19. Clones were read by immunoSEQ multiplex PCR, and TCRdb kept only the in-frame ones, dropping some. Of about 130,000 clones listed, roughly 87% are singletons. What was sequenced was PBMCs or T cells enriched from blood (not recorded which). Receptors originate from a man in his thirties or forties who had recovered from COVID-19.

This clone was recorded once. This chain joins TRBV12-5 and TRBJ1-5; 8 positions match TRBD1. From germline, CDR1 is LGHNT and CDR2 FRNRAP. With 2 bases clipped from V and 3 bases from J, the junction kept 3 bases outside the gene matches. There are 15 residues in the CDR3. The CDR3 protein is CASGLPGQVNQPQHF. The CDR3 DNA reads TGTGCTAGTGGTTTGCCGGGACAGGTCAATCAGCCCCAGCATTTT. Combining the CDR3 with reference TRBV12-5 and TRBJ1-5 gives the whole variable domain DARVTQTPRHKVTEMGQEVTMRCQPILGHNTVFWYRQTMMQGLELLAYFRNRAPLDDSGMPKDRFSAEMPDATLATLKIQPSEPRDSAVYFCASGLPGQVNQPQHFGDGTRLSIL.

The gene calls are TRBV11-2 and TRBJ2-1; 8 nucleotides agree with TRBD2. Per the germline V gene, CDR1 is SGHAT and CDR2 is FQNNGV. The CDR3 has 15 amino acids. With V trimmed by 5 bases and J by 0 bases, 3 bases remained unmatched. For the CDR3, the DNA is TGTGCCAGCAGCACCAGCGGGAGCTCCTACAATGAGCAGTTCTTC. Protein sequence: CASSTSGSSYNEQFF.